The 27 T cell receptor beta chains below come from one sample, sequenced in a study of blood T cells in healthy people across ages. Alongside a J-beta primer mix, a sample-barcoded 5' primer served in a second PCR lasting about 7 to 11 cycles. TCRdb reprocessed the 5' RACE reads with MiXCR, giving one entry per CDR3 protein. The sample contains roughly 500,000 distinct CDR3 sequences, 27% of which appear only once. Specimen: blood. The origin of the receptors is a woman in her 70s in good health.

The chain carries TRBV7-9 and TRBJ2-3, with D perhaps being TRBD1 or TRBD2 (5 bases each). Trimming removed 8 bases from V and 4 bases from J, with 19 bases in between. This CDR3 contains 15 residues. The germline CDR1 and CDR2 sequences are SEHNR and FQNEAQ (reference sequence). The CDR3: CASRTGTSSPDTQYF. For the CDR3, the DNA is TGTGCCAGCCGCACCGGGACCTCCTCCCCAGATACGCAGTATTTT.

This clonotype was detected only a few times. At one of its ends the junction is not consistent with the germline gene, which may arise from a read error. V gene TRBV5-1 combines with J gene TRBJ1-2, with D possibly being TRBD1 (6 bases). The CDR3 extends over 13 amino acids. The germline gives CDR1 SGHRS, CDR2 YFSETQ. The CDR3 is CASRAGDPYGHTF. The DNA for the CDR3 is TGCGCCAGCAGGGCAGGGGACCCCTATGGCCACACCTTC.

This sequence joins TRBV4-3 and TRBJ2-2; maybe TRBD2 (6 bases). V shed 0 bases and J shed 4 bases, with 12 bases lying between them. Germline V gene data show CDR1 as LGHNA and CDR2 as YSLEER. This CDR3 has 16 amino acids. CDR3 DNA sequence: TGCGCCAGCAGCCAAGATGTCGGGACTCTCACCGGGGAGCTGTTTTTT. Residues: CASSQDVGTLTGELFF.

Comment on this clonotype: This may arise from a read error, as a much more abundant clone is one base away. V and J are TRBV20-1 and TRBJ2-5; D not resolved. There are 10 residues in the CDR3. CDR1 is DFQATT and CDR2 is SNEGSKA in the germline V gene (reference sequence). Trimming pared 4 bases from V and 4 bases from J, leaving 4 bases between. This chain's CDR3 is CSAIRETQYF. The CDR3 bases are TGCAGTGCTATTCGAGAGACCCAGTACTTC.

This clonotype was seen only a few times. J is TRBJ2-2 and V is TRBV5-6; D not certain. Germline V CDR1 and CDR2: SGHDT, YYEEEE. This CDR3 spans 15 amino acids. V lost 0 bases and J lost 8, with 14 bases in between. The CDR3 region has the DNA TGTGCCAGCAGCTTGGAGATGGGTTTTCCGGGGGAGCTGTTTTTT. It codes for CASSLEMGFPGELFF.

This clonotype came up many times. Germline is not matched at one junction end, which may reflect a read error. The chain joins TRBV18 to TRBJ2-7; tentative D call: TRBD1 (6 bases). CDR3 length: 13 amino acids. Germline V gene sequence: CDR1 KGHSH, CDR2 LQKENI. DNA for the CDR3: TGCGCCAGCAGCTCAGGACAGTCCTACGAGCAGTACTTC. Translation: CASSSGQSYEQYF.

This clonotype was counted a few times. J is TRBJ2-3 and V is TRBV5-1; 7 bases match TRBD1. Trimming cost V 1 base and J 5 bases; bases outside gene matches: 10. The length of the CDR3 is 16 residues. Looked up from germline, CDR1 is SGHRS and CDR2 is YFSETQ. CDR3 sequence: CASSLSRGPSGDTQYF. DNA for the CDR3: TGCGCCAGCAGCTTGAGTAGGGGGCCTAGTGGAGATACGCAGTATTTT.

V and J are TRBV18 and TRBJ1-4, with 7 positions matching TRBD1. The CDR3 consists of 17 residues. V was clipped by 1 base and J by 0 bases; unmatched bases: 5. Per germline, CDR1 KGHSH and CDR2 LQKENI. In DNA, the CDR3 is TGTGCCAGCTCACCACAGACAGGGAGAACAACTAATGAAAAACTGTTTTTT. Its protein is CASSPQTGRTTNEKLFF.

This clonotype came up a few times. The V and J genes are TRBV6-1 and TRBJ2-1, with 8 bases aligning to TRBD2. TRBJ2-7 explains the end of the DNA better; the J call may be wrong. This CDR3 is 13 amino acids long. The V gene's germline CDR1 is MNHNS and CDR2 SASEGT. CDR3 residues: CASRGGSTYEQYF. The DNA of the CDR3 is TGTGCCAGCCGGGGGGGCTCCACCTACGAGCAGTACTTC.

Points on this clonotype: Likely a read error: the CDR3 ends without its conserved phenylalanine or tryptophan. This chain joins TRBV11-2 and TRBJ1-1, with D unclear. The V gene lost 1 base and the J gene lost 4 bases, with 13 bases spanning the gap. The V gene's germline CDR1 is SGHAT and CDR2 FQNNGV. The CDR3 runs 15 residues. CDR3 nucleotide sequence: TGTGCCAGCAGCTTAGTTCGGGCGCGGGGCACTGAAGCTTTCCTT. It specifies CASSLVRARGTEAFL.

This clonotype was seen more than once but under ten times. This rearrangement joins TRBV20-1 to TRBJ2-5; 13 bases align to TRBD2. The last part of the DNA fits TRBJ2-1 better; the J call may be wrong. Germline V CDR1 and CDR2: DFQATT, SNEGSKA (reference sequence). The CDR3 extends over 15 amino acids. Here the CDR3 reads CSARDTLAGGRGQFF. CDR3 coding DNA: TGCAGTGCTAGAGATACACTAGCGGGGGGGCGGGGGCAGTTCTTC.

This clonotype was observed a handful of times. The V and J genes are TRBV29-1 and TRBJ2-5; 14 positions match TRBD2. The ends lost 6 bases at V and 4 bases at J; junction bases unmatched: 7. The CDR3 has 15 residues. Germline CDR1 and CDR2: SQVTM and ANQGSEA. DNA of the CDR3: TGCAGCGTCTTGACTAGCGGGGGGGCCTTAGAGACCCAGTACTTC. Translation gives CSVLTSGGALETQYF.

The chain combines TRBV12-3 or TRBV12-4 with TRBJ1-4, with TRBD1 matching 7 bases. V lost 7 bases and J lost 9; bases outside the gene matches: 5. The CDR3 is 12 amino acids. The CDR3 loop reads CASTPGQQKLFF. In nucleotides, the CDR3 is TGTGCCAGCACACCGGGACAGCAAAAACTGTTTTTT.

The chain uses TRBV29-1 and TRBJ1-4; D possibly corresponds to TRBD1 (5 bases). This CDR3 has 12 amino acids. Per germline, CDR1 SQVTM and CDR2 ANQGSEA. Trimming took 3 bases from V and 8 from J, leaving 10 bases between them. The CDR3 DNA follows: TGCAGCGTTGATTGGGGACGGGAAAAACTGTTTTTT. It yields the protein CSVDWGREKLFF.

This chain joins TRBV18 and TRBJ2-1; D gene uncertain. The last part of the DNA fits TRBJ2-5 better; the J call may be wrong. The CDR3 contains 12 residues. Germline V gene data show CDR1 as KGHSH and CDR2 as LQKENI. This CDR3 reads CASSIGPETQYF. The CDR3 coding sequence is TGTGCCAGCTCCATCGGTCCAGAGACCCAGTACTTC.

This clonotype was seen more than once but under ten times. One end of the junction does not line up with germline, which may come from a read error. This chain connects TRBV6-1 to TRBJ1-2; 8 bases agree with TRBD1. Germline V lookup: CDR1 MNHNS, CDR2 SASEGT. CDR3 size: 16 residues. CDR3 sequence (DNA): TGCGCCAACAGTCGAATACTGACAGGGGTCGGCTATGGCTACACCTTC. Its protein product is CANSRILTGVGYGYTF.

Comment on this clonotype: An end of the junction differs from the germline gene, which may be a read error. CDR3 in amino acids: CASSPGLNNERFF. For the CDR3, the DNA is TGTGCCAGCAGCCCTGGGCTCAACAATGAGCGGTTCTTC. V usage is TRBV3-1 and J usage is TRBJ2-5, with D possibly matching TRBD2 (5 bases). This CDR3 spans 13 amino acids. Germline V lookup: CDR1 LGHDT, CDR2 YNNKEL (reference sequence).

This clonotype was observed a handful of times. This sequence joins TRBV10-3 and TRBJ2-3; D perhaps matches TRBD1 (5 bases). Deletions cut 6 bases from V and 5 bases from J, with 9 bases between. The CDR3 loop spans 12 amino acids. CDR1 is ENHRY, CDR2 SYGVKD, per germline. This CDR3 is CAIRETGDTQYF. CDR3 in DNA: TGTGCCATCAGGGAAACAGGAGATACGCAGTATTTT.

DNA for the CDR3: TGTGCCAGCAGCTTAGGGCAGGGAAGAACTCTGCAGGATGGCTACACCTTC. This translates into CASSLGQGRTLQDGYTF. The rearrangement links TRBV5-4 to TRBJ1-2; possible D gene TRBD1, 5 bases. V was clipped by 2 bases and J by 6 bases, with 23 bases between them. Germline assignment: CDR1 SGHNT and CDR2 YYREEE (reference sequence). This CDR3 spans 17 amino acids.

The rearrangement joins TRBV3-1 to TRBJ1-2, with no clear D. The CDR3 consists of 16 residues. From germline, CDR1 is LGHDT and CDR2 YNNKEL (reference sequence). V dropped 0 bases and J dropped 1 base, with 12 bases sitting between them. CDR3 sequence (DNA): TGTGCCAGCAGCCAAGAACGGACGGCGAGTAACTATGGCTACACCTTC. This codes for CASSQERTASNYGYTF.

The chain combines TRBV12-3 or TRBV12-4 with TRBJ1-1; a possible D gene is TRBD1 (6 bases). Deletions cut 3 bases from V and 5 bases from J, with 13 bases between. The CDR3 contains 14 residues. For the CDR3, the DNA is TGTGCCAGCAGTTTCACAGGGAGGCTTACTGAAGCTTTCTTT. It specifies CASSFTGRLTEAFF.

A few counts support this clonotype. The chain joins TRBV28 to TRBJ1-2; no firm D call. Germline CDR1 reads MDHEN; CDR2 reads SYDVKM. The CDR3 covers 12 residues. V was cut by 5 bases and J by 8 bases, with 12 bases left in between. CDR3 nucleotides: TGTGCCAGCAGTATCATACTTGGAGGCTACACCTTC. This sequence encodes CASSIILGGYTF.

This clonotype was detected only a few times. The V and J genes are TRBV7-9 and TRBJ2-6, with TRBD2 as a possible D gene (6 bases). CDR1 and CDR2 from the germline V gene are SEHNR and FQNEAQ (reference sequence). This CDR3 spans 18 amino acids. V lost 1 base, J lost 0 bases, and 13 bases lay in between. DNA of the CDR3: TGTGCCAGCAGCTTAGGAAGCGGAGGGAGCTCTGGGGCCAACGTCCTGACTTTC. Translated: CASSLGSGGSSGANVLTF.

V is TRBV29-1 and J is TRBJ2-5; TRBD1 aligns across 7 bases. Germline CDR1 and CDR2: SQVTM and ANQGSEA. The CDR3 runs to 14 residues. J was trimmed by 6 bases and V by 2 bases; bases with no gene match: 9. CDR3 bases: TGCAGCGTTGAATCGGGACGGGACAGACAGACCCAGTACTTC. Encoded protein: CSVESGRDRQTQYF.

This clonotype was seen repeatedly, ten times or more. DNA of the CDR3: TGTGCCAGCAGCCAAGGACAGGGACAAAATTCACCCCTCCACTTT. Translated, it gives CASSQGQGQNSPLHF. This sequence joins TRBV12-3 or TRBV12-4 and TRBJ1-6; 8 bases align to TRBD1. This CDR3 spans 15 amino acids. V lost 6 bases, J lost 7 bases, and 8 bases stayed unmatched.

The gene calls are TRBV6-1 and TRBJ2-5; the match to TRBD1 covers 7 bases. Germline values: CDR1 MNHNS, CDR2 SASEGT. V lost 2 bases and J lost 4; bases outside the gene matches: 7. The CDR3 length is 15 residues. CDR3: CASSESGGIGETQYF. CDR3 bases: TGTGCCAGCAGTGAATCAGGGGGTATTGGAGAGACCCAGTACTTC.

This clonotype was found a few times. The rearrangement uses TRBV3-1 and TRBJ2-5, with D perhaps TRBD1 (6 bases). The germline V gene has CDR1 LGHDT and CDR2 YNNKEL (reference sequence). With 10 bases removed from V and 4 bases from J, the gap between germline ends came to 19 bases. The length of the CDR3 is 14 residues. For the CDR3, the DNA is TGTGCCACCTCGAACAGGGCTGTTAGAGAGACCCAGTACTTC. Translated, it gives CATSNRAVRETQYF.